What follows are 30 T cell receptor beta chains derived from one specimen sequenced in a study of blood T cell repertoires in COVID-19. The data were produced by immunoSEQ multiplex PCR, yet TCRdb's version contains in-frame clones alone and is incomplete. The table lists around 38,000 clones, about 90% of them singletons. Sample: peripheral blood. The source of these receptors is a man between 60 and 75 years old with COVID-19, enrolled during active disease.

This rearrangement joins TRBV19 to TRBJ1-5; D gene unclear. CDR1 and CDR2 (germline): LNHDA, SQIVND (reference sequence). Trimming left V 0 bases short and J 1 base short, with 7 bases between. The CDR3 has 15 amino acids. This CDR3 is CASSIEPISNQPQHF. For the CDR3, the DNA is TGTGCCAGTAGTATAGAACCTATCAGCAATCAGCCCCAGCATTTT.

Notes on this clone: At one end the junction does not follow the germline gene, possibly because of a read error. Other nucleotide sequences in the sample specify the same CDR3. V gene TRBV7-7 combines with J gene TRBJ2-3; D gene ambiguous. Germline CDR1 SSHAT, CDR2 FNYEAQ (reference sequence). The CDR3 runs 14 residues. The CDR3, as DNA: TGTGCTAGCAGCTTAGGATCGGGCACAGATACGCAGTATTTT. This gives the protein CASSLGSGTDTQYF.

This sequence joins TRBV12-5 and TRBJ1-1, with 8 bases fitting TRBD1. The germline gives CDR1 LGHNT, CDR2 FRNRAP. The junction had 3 bases not matched to a gene; V was cut back by 1 base and J by 11 bases. This CDR3 has 12 residues. CDR3 coding DNA: TGTGCTAGTGGTTTGGGACAGGGGAGGGCTTTCTTT. Translation gives CASGLGQGRAFF.

This clone appeared a few times. This chain uses TRBV19 with TRBJ2-7; the D gene is possibly TRBD1 (5 bases). The V gene lost 3 bases and the J gene lost 2 bases, with 14 bases spanning the gap. Germline CDR1 LNHDA, CDR2 SQIVND (reference sequence). This CDR3 is built from 15 residues. The CDR3 loop reads CASSIAEGHPYEQYF. Written as DNA, the CDR3 is TGTGCCAGTAGTATTGCTGAAGGACACCCCTACGAGCAGTACTTC.

The chain joins TRBV7-9 to TRBJ1-2; D gene unclear. The germline V gene encodes CDR1 SEHNR and CDR2 FQNEAQ (reference sequence). The CDR3 runs 12 residues. Trimming left V 2 bases short and J 8 bases short, with 9 bases between. The CDR3 sequence is CASSLMQFGYTF. CDR3 DNA sequence: TGTGCCAGCAGCTTAATGCAGTTCGGCTACACCTTC.

This chain connects TRBV11-2 to TRBJ1-6; D may be TRBD1 (5 bases). This CDR3 spans 16 amino acids. Between the trimmed V and J ends, which lost 5 bases and 7 bases, there was a span of 18 bases. The germline V gene has CDR1 SGHAT and CDR2 FQNNGV. The CDR3 DNA sequence: TGTGCCAGCAGCCGGGGCCGGGGGAAGTTCAATTCACCCCTCCACTTT. This encodes CASSRGRGKFNSPLHF.

The J gene is TRBJ2-2, the V gene TRBV21-1; the table assigns TRBD1, which was not confirmed against the DNA. TRBV21-1 is marked as a pseudogene. The CDR3 runs to 17 residues. CDR3 residues: CASSILTRGTGPGELFF. The CDR3, as DNA: TGTGCCAGCAGCATACTAACCCGCGGGACAGGGCCCGGGGAGCTGTTTTTT.

This clone came up a few times. The genes are TRBV5-1 and TRBJ2-7, with a tentative D call TRBD1 (5 bases). CDR3 length equals 12 residues. Germline V gene lookup returns CDR1 SGHRS and CDR2 YFSETQ. Trimming left V 1 base short and J 6 bases short, with 8 bases between. In DNA form, the CDR3 reads TGCGCCAGCAGCTTGCCAGGGCTCGAGCAGTACTTC. Encoded protein: CASSLPGLEQYF. Full variable domain (rest looked up from reference TRBV5-1 and TRBJ2-7): KAGVTQTPRYLIKTRGQQVTLSCSPISGHRSVSWYQQTPGQGLQFLFEYFSETQRNKGNFPGRFSGRQFSNSRSEMNVSTLELGDSALYLCASSLPGLEQYFGPGTRLTVT.

This clone showed up just once. The chain links TRBV7-9 to TRBJ1-2, with D possibly TRBD1 on 6 matching bases. Trimming took off 5 bases at V and 6 bases at J, with 13 bases between the two ends. From germline, CDR1 is SEHNR and CDR2 FQNEAQ (reference sequence). The CDR3 length is 13 residues. The CDR3 loop is CASSRTGNDGYTF. DNA for the CDR3: TGTGCCAGCAGCCGAACAGGGAACGATGGCTACACCTTC.

The V and J genes are TRBV28 and TRBJ1-1; the match to TRBD1 covers 7 bases. The ends lost 5 bases at V and 4 bases at J; junction bases unmatched: 13. This CDR3 spans 16 amino acids. Germline lookup yields CDR1 MDHEN and CDR2 SYDVKM. CDR3 in DNA: TGTGCCAGCAGTCCCCCCGGGACAGAGGGTAGCACTGAAGCTTTCTTT. Translation: CASSPPGTEGSTEAFF.

The chain couples TRBV11-3 to TRBJ1-6; 7 nucleotides agree with TRBD1. Trimming at V came to 0 bases and at J to 6 bases, leaving 8 bases not matched to a gene. CDR1 is SGHNT and CDR2 is YENEEA in the germline V gene. The CDR3 spans 17 residues. The CDR3 sequence is CASSLDLARGSNSPLHF. In DNA form, the CDR3 reads TGTGCCAGCAGCTTAGACCTAGCCAGGGGGTCTAATTCACCCCTCCACTTT.

V and J are TRBV6-2 or TRBV6-3 and TRBJ1-1, with D tentatively TRBD1 (5 bases). The length of the CDR3 is 17 residues. Germline CDR1 is MNHEY and CDR2 is SVGEGT. The ends were cut back, 2 bases at V and 6 bases at J, with 22 bases in the middle. The CDR3 sequence: CASSYPPTFDRTAEAFF. The CDR3 DNA reads TGTGCCAGCAGTTACCCGCCAACCTTCGACAGAACCGCTGAAGCTTTCTTT.

The J gene is TRBJ2-7, the V gene TRBV6-5; 15 nucleotides align to TRBD2. From germline, CDR1 is MNHEY and CDR2 SVGAGI. There are 16 residues in the CDR3. V lost 4 bases and J lost 7; bases outside the gene matches: 8. The CDR3 DNA follows: TGTGCCAGCAGTTTAGGACTAGCGGGAGGGGCATGGGAGCAGTACTTC. Translation: CASSLGLAGGAWEQYF.

The rearrangement joins TRBV7-2 to TRBJ2-3; 10 bases line up with TRBD2. Looked up from germline, CDR1 is SGHTA and CDR2 is FQGNSA. The CDR3 runs to 18 residues. V lost 5 bases, J lost 2 bases, and 13 bases stayed unmatched. DNA of the CDR3: TGTGCCAGCAGCACCCCCAGGCGAGCGGGAGGGTACACAGATACGCAGTATTTT. Translation: CASSTPRRAGGYTDTQYF.

The chain has TRBV7-9 and TRBJ2-2, with 8 positions matching TRBD1. The V segment lost 1 base and the J segment 6 bases; nucleotides outside the gene matches: 4. The CDR3 runs 15 residues. Germline CDR1 and CDR2: SEHNR and FQNEAQ (reference sequence). The CDR3 reads CASSLETGDPGELFF. As DNA, the CDR3 is TGTGCCAGCAGCTTAGAGACAGGGGATCCCGGGGAGCTGTTTTTT.

This chain joins TRBV11-2 and TRBJ1-6; 7 bases line up with TRBD1. Germline V gene data show CDR1 as SGHAT and CDR2 as FQNNGV. The V and J ends lost 4 bases and 5 bases, in that order; junction bases with no gene match: 2. The CDR3 loop spans 14 amino acids. The CDR3 protein is CASSYGTDNSPLHF. In DNA, the CDR3 is TGTGCCAGCAGCTACGGGACAGATAATTCACCCCTCCACTTT.

This chain uses TRBV3-1 (or the pseudogene TRBV3-2) with TRBJ2-7, with 8 bases that match TRBD1. Per germline, CDR1 LGHDT and CDR2 YNNKEL (reference sequence). The CDR3 length is 14 residues. The V gene end was trimmed by 1 base and the J gene end by 3 bases; junction bases not matched to a gene: 2. This CDR3 is CASSQADRVYEQYF. CDR3 in DNA: TGTGCCAGCAGCCAAGCGGACAGGGTCTACGAGCAGTACTTC.

The chain joins TRBV24-1 to TRBJ2-5, with D uncertain. This CDR3 has 13 residues. Trimming pared 3 bases from V and 5 bases from J, leaving 9 bases between. CDR1 and CDR2 (germline): KGHDR, SFDVKD. CDR3 sequence (DNA): TGTGCCACCAGTGATAGGCGGCGGGAGACCCAGTACTTC. The encoded protein is CATSDRRRETQYF.

This chain links TRBV5-8 with TRBJ2-7; TRBD1 is a possible D gene (6 bases). The germline V gene has CDR1 SGHTS and CDR2 YDEGEE. Trimming stripped 4 bases from V and 2 bases from J, with 16 bases between. There are 15 residues in the CDR3. The CDR3, as DNA: TGTGCCAGCAGCCCGCAGAGCAGGGGAACCTACGAGCAGTACTTC. Its protein is CASSPQSRGTYEQYF.

This chain joins TRBV2 and TRBJ2-7; 13 bases agree with TRBD2. CDR1 and CDR2 from the germline V gene are SNHLY and FYNNEI. The J segment lost 3 bases and the V segment lost 7 bases, leaving 9 bases of the junction unmatched. This CDR3 comprises 16 residues. This chain's CDR3 is CASTGRLAGGIYEQYF. The CDR3, as DNA: TGTGCCAGCACAGGACGACTAGCGGGAGGTATCTACGAGCAGTACTTC.

On this clone: A read error may account for a junction end that differs from germline. The chain is built from TRBV6-2 or TRBV6-3 and TRBJ1-4, with D possibly being TRBD1 (5 bases). The CDR3 consists of 12 residues. Germline loops: CDR1 MNHEY, CDR2 SVGEGT. In nucleotides, the CDR3 is TGTGCCAGCAGTTACTCTGGGGGGTACGAACTTTTT. It encodes CASSYSGGYELF.

The V and J genes are TRBV30 and TRBJ1-1; D is possibly TRBD1 (6 bases). Per germline, CDR1 GTSNPN and CDR2 SVGIG (reference sequence). Trimming removed 4 bases at V and 6 bases at J, with 15 bases between. The CDR3 extends over 13 amino acids. CDR3 loop: CAWNRDRWAEAFF. DNA for the CDR3: TGTGCCTGGAATAGAGACAGGTGGGCTGAAGCTTTCTTT.

The gene calls are TRBV28 and TRBJ1-5; 7 positions agree with TRBD1. The V segment lost 3 bases and the J segment 7 bases; nucleotides outside the gene matches: 6. There are 14 residues in the CDR3. CDR1 is MDHEN, CDR2 SYDVKM, per germline. The CDR3 spells CASSFPGGRQPQHF. The CDR3 DNA reads as TGTGCCAGCAGTTTCCCAGGGGGTCGGCAGCCCCAGCATTTT. Supplemented by reference TRBV28 and TRBJ1-5, the full variable domain reads DVKVTQSSRYLVKRTGEKVFLECVQDMDHENMFWYRQDPGLGLRLIYFSYDVKMKEKGDIPEGYSVSREKKERFSLILESASTNQTSMYLCASSFPGGRQPQHFGDGTRLSIL.

V is TRBV4-1 and J is TRBJ1-4, with 7 bases fitting TRBD1. Germline V gives CDR1 MGHRA, CDR2 YSYEKL. The V gene end was trimmed by 6 bases and the J gene end by 6 bases; junction bases not matched to a gene: 7. CDR3 size: 14 residues. The CDR3, as DNA: TGCGCCAGCAGTTACAGGGGAGTAGATGAAAAACTGTTTTTT. Encoded protein: CASSYRGVDEKLFF.

V is TRBV7-2 and J is TRBJ2-7, with D hard to call. The CDR3 is 13 residues long. V dropped 5 bases and J dropped 5 bases, with 13 bases sitting between them. Germline CDR1 and CDR2: SGHTA and FQGNSA. In nucleotides, the CDR3 is TGTGCCAGCAGCACCTACTTAAGCGACGAGCAGTACTTC. As protein: CASSTYLSDEQYF.

This clone came up once. The gene calls are TRBV7-2 and TRBJ1-1; D not resolved. The germline CDR1 and CDR2 sequences are SGHTA and FQGNSA. The CDR3 has 14 residues. V was cut by 3 bases and J by 0 bases, with 8 bases left in between. The CDR3 here is CASSFGLMNTEAFF. Written as DNA, the CDR3 is TGTGCCAGCAGCTTCGGACTGATGAACACTGAAGCTTTCTTT.

The chain combines TRBV27 with TRBJ2-1; 10 nucleotides match TRBD1. The CDR3 has 11 amino acids. Trimming took 11 bases from V and 10 from J; bases not matched to a gene: 5. CDR1 MNHEY and CDR2 SMNVEV come from the germline V gene (reference sequence). In DNA, the CDR3 is TGTGCCGGGGGACAGGGGAACGAGCAGTTCTTC. Protein sequence: CAGGQGNEQFF.

The V call is TRBV12-3 or TRBV12-4, the J call TRBJ2-6; the D gene is possibly TRBD2 (6 bases). Trimming pared 8 bases from V and 12 bases from J, leaving 17 bases between. This CDR3 spans 13 amino acids. The CDR3: CASLLAGPGVLTF. DNA of the CDR3: TGTGCCAGCCTCCTGGCGGGGCCAGGCGTCCTGACTTTC.

The rearrangement joins TRBV29-1 to TRBJ2-5; 7 bases agree with TRBD1. After removal of 7 bases from V and 4 bases from J, the junction contained 15 bases not matched to a gene. The CDR3 is made up of 15 amino acids. Germline V gives CDR1 SQVTM, CDR2 ANQGSEA. The CDR3: CSAETPTGLGETQYF. In DNA form, the CDR3 reads TGCAGCGCCGAAACTCCGACAGGGCTTGGAGAGACCCAGTACTTC. The entire variable domain, with the rest obtained from reference TRBV29-1 and TRBJ2-5, is as follows: SAVISQKPSRDICQRGTSLTIQCQVDSQVTMMFWYRQQPGQSLTLIATANQGSEATYESGFVIDKFPISRPNLTFSTLTVSNMSPEDSSIYLCSAETPTGLGETQYFGPGTRLLVL.

The chain is built from TRBV12-3 or TRBV12-4 and TRBJ1-3, with D possibly matching TRBD1 (5 bases). This CDR3 contains 12 residues. Trimming stripped 8 bases from V and 7 bases from J, with 12 bases between. The DNA for the CDR3 is TGTGCCAGCCGATTGGGGGGGAACACCATATATTTT. This sequence encodes CASRLGGNTIYF.